These 9 T cell receptor beta chains were all obtained from the same sample, sequenced in a study of molecular identifiers for immune sequencing clone quantification. MiXCR, applied by TCRdb to the PCR reads, yields one record per CDR3 protein. The data contain some 97,000 distinct CDR3 sequences, approximately 25% of them singletons. Sequenced input: naive CD8+ T cells from blood, with Jurkat cell RNA spiked in. Subset reported: FACS-sorted CD8+CD4-CCR7+CD45RA+ naive T cells. The receptors stem from a human donor in good health. Some libraries in this study had Jurkat cell RNA spiked in.

The CDR3 loop is CASSLHHHEQYF. As DNA, the CDR3 is TGCGCCAGCAGCTTGCACCACCACGAGCAGTACTTC. The V and J genes are TRBV5-1 and TRBJ2-7; D is uncertain. The CDR3 has 12 amino acids. Germline loops: CDR1 SGHRS, CDR2 YFSETQ. V was trimmed by 1 base and J by 5 bases, leaving 7 bases between them.

About this clonotype itself: A clone one base away is much larger, so this may be a read error. V usage is TRBV4-3 and J usage is TRBJ2-7, with 7 bases identical to TRBD2. CDR3 length equals 17 residues. V lost 0 bases and J lost 6; bases outside the gene matches: 14. CDR1 LGHNA and CDR2 YSLEER come from the germline V gene. The CDR3 DNA sequence: TGCGCCAGCAGCCAAGACTTAACGGAGCGACGCGGGAGCGAGCAGTACTTC. Amino acid sequence: CASSQDLTERRGSEQYF.

About this clonotype: An end of the junction differs from the germline gene, which may be a read error. The V call is TRBV10-3, the J call TRBJ1-4, with 7 nucleotides matching TRBD1. Looked up from germline, CDR1 is ENHRY and CDR2 is SYGVKD. This CDR3 has 13 residues. The CDR3 bases are TGTGCCATAGGGACAGAGAAGAATGTAATACTGCTATTT. Amino acid sequence: CAIGTEKNVILLF.

This clonotype was counted between two and nine times. The genes are TRBV19 and TRBJ1-1, with D hard to call. Germline V gene sequence: CDR1 LNHDA, CDR2 SQIVND (reference sequence). The CDR3 is made up of 12 amino acids. V lost 7 bases and J 1 base, leaving 7 bases between the germline ends. This chain's CDR3 is CASTSQNTEAFF. The DNA for the CDR3 is TGTGCCAGTACCTCACAGAACACTGAAGCTTTCTTT.

In this sample, this clonotype turned up many times. This sequence joins TRBV28 and TRBJ2-5; possible D gene TRBD2, 5 bases. The CDR3 spans 14 residues. V was cut by 3 bases and J by 2 bases, with 10 bases left in between. Germline lookup yields CDR1 MDHEN and CDR2 SYDVKM. The CDR3 DNA reads as TGTGCCAGCAGTTTGGTCGGGGAACAAGAGACCCAGTACTTC. This sequence encodes CASSLVGEQETQYF. Full variable domain (missing parts from reference TRBV28 and TRBJ2-5): DVKVTQSSRYLVKRTGEKVFLECVQDMDHENMFWYRQDPGLGLRLIYFSYDVKMKEKGDIPEGYSVSREKKERFSLILESASTNQTSMYLCASSLVGEQETQYFGPGTRLLVL.

This clonotype was seen at least ten times. The V gene is TRBV11-3, the J gene TRBJ2-1, with 8 bases lining up with TRBD2. CDR1 and CDR2 (germline): SGHNT, YENEEA. CDR3 length equals 14 residues. V lost 4 bases to trimming and J lost 4 bases; unmatched junction nucleotides: 3. The CDR3 spells CASSSGLGYNEQFF. The CDR3 DNA reads TGTGCCAGCAGCTCGGGACTAGGATACAATGAGCAGTTCTTC.

The chain employs TRBV30 and TRBJ2-5; the D is unclear. The CDR3 is 12 amino acids. V was pared by 2 bases and J by 5 bases, with 9 bases between. Germline CDR1 is GTSNPN and CDR2 is SVGIG (reference sequence). Here the CDR3 DNA reads TGTGCCTGGAGTCCTACGCGGGAGACCCAGTACTTC. Translating it yields CAWSPTRETQYF.

This clonotype has only one observation. A read error is possible here, since a much larger clone lies one base away. The chain couples TRBV10-1 to TRBJ2-2; D possibly corresponds to TRBD1 (6 bases). Germline CDR1 and CDR2: WNHNN and SYGVQD (reference sequence). This CDR3 has 17 amino acids. Trimming took off 5 bases at V and 10 bases at J, with 26 bases between the two ends. The CDR3 sequence: CASSLTGTKERDQELFF. In nucleotides, the CDR3 is TGCGCCAGCAGTCTAACCGGGACAAAAGAAAGGGACCAGGAGCTGTTTTTT.

This clonotype was seen ten or more times. V is TRBV15 and J is TRBJ1-5; D call uncertain. Germline values: CDR1 LNHNV, CDR2 YYDKDF (reference sequence). The CDR3 contains 14 residues. Trimming pared 5 bases from V and 2 bases from J, leaving 10 bases between. CDR3 coding DNA: TGTGCCACCAGCGATAGGAACCGCAATCAGCCCCAGCATTTT. Residues: CATSDRNRNQPQHF.